This passage covers 5 T cell receptor beta chains from one sample sequenced in a study of vaccination effects on CD4 cells after COVID-19 (dated by TCRdb to between 2022 and 2023). The antigens of these receptors remain unknown. After approximately eleven days of culture, CD4+ T cells were isolated with the EasySep CD4+ T cell isolation kit. The method was the immunoSEQ multiplex PCR assay. TCRdb took this table from immuneACCESS and kept in-frame rearrangements with V and J called. Such tables lack part of the clones; where checked against another copy, unresolved V genes explain under half of the gap, and the rest is unexplained. Within this sample are about 35,000 clones, with 65% to 70% of them counted one time only. The ten largest clonotypes hold 4% to 5% of the sample. Sample: CD4+ T cells from PBMCs cultured without peptide, taken before COVID-19 vaccination. These receptors all stem from a human donor who received a COVID-19 vaccine.

The chain carries TRBV19 and TRBJ1-2; D remains ambiguous. V gave up 7 bases and J gave up 8 bases, with 20 bases separating them. From germline, CDR1 is LNHDA and CDR2 SQIVND (reference sequence). This CDR3 contains 14 residues. CDR3 loop: CASMIRLEGVGYTF. CDR3 bases: TGTGCCAGTATGATCCGTTTGGAGGGTGTAGGCTACACCTTC.

V usage is TRBV5-1 and J usage is TRBJ2-1, with 7 bases lining up with TRBD1. CDR1 and CDR2 (germline): SGHRS, YFSETQ. The CDR3 contains 13 residues. V shed 2 bases and J 4 bases; nucleotides not matched to a gene: 0. CDR3: CASSFRGYNEQFF. The CDR3 nucleotides are TGCGCCAGCAGCTTCAGGGGGTACAATGAGCAGTTCTTC.

The V call is TRBV7-8, the J call TRBJ1-1, with 10 bases that match TRBD1. The CDR3 totals 14 residues. J gave up 3 bases and V 5 bases, and 3 bases lay outside the gene matches. Germline V gene sequence: CDR1 SGHVS, CDR2 FQNEAQ. The CDR3 spells CASSQDRGDTEAFF. CDR3 sequence (DNA): TGTGCCAGCAGCCAGGACAGGGGGGACACTGAAGCTTTCTTT.

The chain is built from TRBV5-4 and TRBJ1-2; a weak D match, TRBD1 (5 bases). This CDR3 region has 13 residues. Germline CDR1 reads SGHNT; CDR2 reads YYREEE (reference sequence). The ends were cut back, 4 bases at V and 2 bases at J, with 9 bases in the middle. The CDR3 here is CASSHRDNYGYTF. CDR3 in DNA: TGTGCCAGCAGCCACCGGGACAACTATGGCTACACCTTC.

This chain links TRBV28 with TRBJ2-2; 11 bases line up with TRBD2. Germline V gene sequence: CDR1 MDHEN, CDR2 SYDVKM. This CDR3 has 16 amino acids. The trim removed 6 bases at V and 6 bases at J, leaving 9 bases unmatched. CDR3 nucleotides: TGTGCCAGCAGCTCCCCCACTAGCGGGAGCGCCGGGGAGCTGTTTTTT. It encodes CASSSPTSGSAGELFF.